The 17 T cell receptor beta chains in this list originate from one sample, sequenced in a study of PD-1 blockade in classical Hodgkin lymphoma. Brentuximab vedotin exposure varied, and every patient relapsed after autologous stem cell transplantation. The protocol was immunoSEQ multiplex PCR, while the TCRdb copy is restricted to in-frame clones and leaves out a portion. The sample records around 46,000 clones, over 60% being singletons. Sequences were derived from peripheral blood mononuclear cells (PBMCs), sampled before the second cycle of nivolumab. These receptors originate from a human donor with classical Hodgkin lymphoma.

This rearrangement joins TRBV5-4 to TRBJ2-1; D remains unclear. This CDR3 comprises 16 residues. The ends were cut back, 4 bases at V and 0 bases at J, with 14 bases in the middle. Per germline, CDR1 SGHNT and CDR2 YYREEE (reference sequence). CDR3 in amino acids: CASSRRIGSSYNEQFF. The CDR3 DNA is TGTGCCAGCAGCCGACGTATAGGCAGCTCCTACAATGAGCAGTTCTTC.

This chain joins TRBV11-1 and TRBJ2-7; no reliable D call. The CDR3 totals 11 residues. Germline values: CDR1 SGHAT, CDR2 FQDESV (reference sequence). Trimming cost V 3 bases and J 6 bases, with 6 bases left between them. Written as DNA, the CDR3 is TGTGCCAGCAGCTTTAGCTCCGAGCAGTACTTC. It specifies CASSFSSEQYF.

This chain joins TRBV30 and TRBJ1-5, with D perhaps matching TRBD1 (5 bases). V lost 8 bases and J lost 9, with 20 bases in between. The CDR3 has 13 amino acids. CDR1 and CDR2 (germline): GTSNPN, SVGIG (reference sequence). The CDR3 is CAGGPGRGRPQHF. CDR3 nucleotides: TGTGCCGGAGGACCGGGACGGGGTCGGCCCCAGCATTTT.

The chain recombines TRBV6-1 with TRBJ1-2; D is unclear. Germline V gene lookup returns CDR1 MNHNS and CDR2 SASEGT. The CDR3 covers 13 residues. Trimming stripped 0 bases from V and 14 bases from J, with 16 bases between. The CDR3 loop is CASSEALFWLLTF. The CDR3 DNA reads as TGTGCCAGCAGTGAAGCGCTTTTCTGGCTCCTTACCTTC.

This clone appeared a few times. The V call is TRBV6-5, the J call TRBJ1-3, with D possibly TRBD1 on 6 matching bases. There are 14 residues in the CDR3. The germline CDR1 and CDR2 sequences are MNHEY and SVGAGI. V lost 0 bases to trimming and J lost 9 bases, with 12 bases between them. Here the CDR3 reads CASSYSTGSGTIYF. The CDR3, as DNA: TGTGCCAGCAGTTACTCGACAGGATCGGGCACCATATATTTT.

V and J are TRBV11-2 and TRBJ1-2; 7 nucleotides agree with TRBD1. Germline-derived CDR1 and CDR2 are SGHAT and FQNNGV. The CDR3 is made up of 15 amino acids. V trimming: 1 base; J trimming: 3 bases; junction bases outside the gene matches: 5. CDR3 loop: CASSLVSGTDYGYTF. The CDR3 DNA sequence: TGTGCCAGCAGCTTAGTTTCCGGGACAGACTATGGCTACACCTTC.

The J gene is TRBJ2-1, the V gene TRBV5-6, with D tentatively TRBD1 or TRBD2 (5 bases each). CDR1 SGHDT and CDR2 YYEEEE come from the germline V gene. With 0 bases removed from V and 0 bases from J, the gap between germline ends came to 10 bases. The CDR3 totals 16 residues. CDR3 DNA: TGTGCCAGCAGCTTGGTTGCAGGGAGCTCCTACAATGAGCAGTTCTTC. Translation: CASSLVAGSSYNEQFF.

This clone has only one observation. The chain couples TRBV30 to TRBJ1-1; D gene unclear. The V gene's germline CDR1 is GTSNPN and CDR2 SVGIG (reference sequence). This CDR3 spans 14 amino acids. Trimming pared 4 bases from V and 1 base from J, leaving 13 bases between. CDR3: CAWIGWRTNTEAFF. The DNA for the CDR3 is TGTGCCTGGATTGGTTGGCGGACGAACACTGAAGCTTTCTTT.

This chain uses TRBV2 with TRBJ2-1; D tentatively reads TRBD1 or TRBD2 (6 bases each). From germline, CDR1 is SNHLY and CDR2 FYNNEI. Trimming shortened V by 8 bases and J by 7 bases, and 24 bases separated the two germline ends. The CDR3 contains 16 residues. The chain's CDR3 is CASFEGGGVSSNEQFF. CDR3 coding DNA: TGTGCCAGCTTCGAGGGGGGTGGGGTTTCATCGAATGAGCAGTTCTTC. The whole variable domain, filled in from reference TRBV2 and TRBJ2-1, reads EPEVTQTPSHQVTQMGQEVILRCVPISNHLYFYWYRQILGQKVEFLVSFYNNEISEKSEIFDDQFSVERPDGSNFTLKIRSTKLEDSAMYFCASFEGGGVSSNEQFFGPGTRLTVL.

J is TRBJ2-7 and V is TRBV7-8, with TRBD2 as a possible D gene (6 bases). This CDR3 has 15 amino acids. Germline values: CDR1 SGHVS, CDR2 FQNEAQ. Trimming left V 1 base short and J 0 bases short, with 10 bases between. The CDR3 protein is CASSLGLDYSYEQYF. CDR3 DNA: TGTGCCAGCAGCTTAGGACTAGATTACTCCTACGAGCAGTACTTC.

The chain recombines TRBV7-9 with TRBJ2-1; 9 nucleotides agree with TRBD1. Trimming at V came to 3 bases and at J to 5 bases, leaving 8 bases not matched to a gene. Germline V gene data show CDR1 as SEHNR and CDR2 as FQNEAQ (reference sequence). The CDR3 is made up of 16 amino acids. The CDR3 DNA is TGTGCCAGCAGCTTGGGGGGGACAGGGCTTCACAATGAGCAGTTCTTC. Its protein product is CASSLGGTGLHNEQFF.

CDR3 bases: TGTGCCAGCAGGTTTGGCCCTGGGTATGGCTACACCTTC. Amino acids: CASRFGPGYGYTF. V is TRBV28 and J is TRBJ1-2; no clear D. With 6 bases removed from V and 5 bases from J, the gap between germline ends came to 13 bases. The CDR3 has 13 amino acids. From germline, CDR1 is MDHEN and CDR2 SYDVKM.

The chain recombines TRBV5-6 with TRBJ1-3, with D hard to call. The CDR3 loop spans 15 amino acids. The germline V gene encodes CDR1 SGHDT and CDR2 YYEEEE. V was shortened by 0 bases and J by 2 bases, with 9 bases between the two germline ends. DNA of the CDR3: TGTGCCAGCAGCTTGGGTTCAGGCGCTGGAAACACCATATATTTT. Amino acids: CASSLGSGAGNTIYF.

The chain joins TRBV19 to TRBJ1-2; TRBD1 aligns across 7 bases. CDR1 is LNHDA, CDR2 SQIVND, per germline (reference sequence). CDR3 length equals 14 residues. Trimming at V came to 3 bases and at J to 6 bases, leaving 7 bases not matched to a gene. The CDR3 sequence is CASSIYRGSDGYTF. In nucleotides, the CDR3 is TGTGCCAGTAGTATTTACAGGGGTTCCGATGGCTACACCTTC.

The gene calls are TRBV5-1 and TRBJ2-5; 12 positions match TRBD1. With V trimmed by 4 bases and J by 5 bases, 6 bases remained unmatched. The CDR3 totals 15 residues. Germline lookup yields CDR1 SGHRS and CDR2 YFSETQ. The CDR3 nucleotides read TGCGCCAGCAGCGGGGGACAGGGGGCAGGTGAGACCCAGTACTTC. Translating it yields CASSGGQGAGETQYF.

The chain has TRBV27 and TRBJ1-6, with D possibly matching TRBD1 (5 bases). The germline V gene encodes CDR1 MNHEY and CDR2 SMNVEV (reference sequence). The CDR3 runs 15 residues. Trimming removed 4 bases at V and 9 bases at J, with 16 bases between. The CDR3 DNA is TGTGCCAGCAGTTCCCGACAGCGGGGTAGTTCACCCCTCCACTTT. This sequence encodes CASSSRQRGSSPLHF.

V is TRBV7-8 and J is TRBJ2-1; D possibly corresponds to TRBD2 (7 bases). V was shortened by 2 bases and J by 8 bases, with 13 bases between the two germline ends. The germline CDR1 and CDR2 sequences are SGHVS and FQNEAQ. This CDR3 has 14 residues. DNA of the CDR3: TGTGCCAGCAGCTTATTACGGGGGGCAGATGAGCAGTTCTTC. It translates to CASSLLRGADEQFF.